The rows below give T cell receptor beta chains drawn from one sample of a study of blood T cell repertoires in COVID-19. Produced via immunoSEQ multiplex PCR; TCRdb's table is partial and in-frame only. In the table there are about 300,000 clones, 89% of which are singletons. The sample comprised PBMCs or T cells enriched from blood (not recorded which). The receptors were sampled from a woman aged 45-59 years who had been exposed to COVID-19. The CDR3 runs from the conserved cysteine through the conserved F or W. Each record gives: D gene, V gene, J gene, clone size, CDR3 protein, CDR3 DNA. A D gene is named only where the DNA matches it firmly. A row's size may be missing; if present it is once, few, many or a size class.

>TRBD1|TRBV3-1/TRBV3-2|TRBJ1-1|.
CASSQLDRATEAFF
TGTGCCAGCAGCCAATTAGACAGGGCTACTGAAGCTTTCTTT
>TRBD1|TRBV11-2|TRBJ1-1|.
CASSSQGGPRTEAFF
TGTGCCAGCAGCTCCCAAGGGGGCCCGCGCACTGAAGCTTTCTTT
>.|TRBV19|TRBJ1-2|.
CASSTLDRRHGYTF
TGTGCCAGTAGTACCCTTGACAGACGACATGGCTACACCTTC
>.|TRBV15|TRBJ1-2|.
CATSKAGTAYGYTF
TGTGCCACCAGCAAAGCCGGGACTGCCTATGGCTACACCTTC
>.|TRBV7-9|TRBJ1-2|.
CASSSGGNYGYTF
TGTGCCAGCAGCTCCGGGGGGAACTATGGCTACACCTTC
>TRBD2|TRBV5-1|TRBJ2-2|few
CASSLALAANTGELFF
TGCGCCAGCAGCTTGGCGCTAGCGGCGAACACCGGGGAGCTGTTTTTT
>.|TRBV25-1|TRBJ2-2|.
CASMSYSTNTGELFF
TGTGCCAGCATGAGTTACAGCACGAACACCGGGGAGCTGTTTTTT
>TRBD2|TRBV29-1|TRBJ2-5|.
CSVATYQGGLAGVETQYF
TGCAGCGTAGCCACCTATCAGGGGGGACTAGCGGGGGTAGAGACCCAGTACTTC
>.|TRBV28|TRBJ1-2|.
CASGRHSYGYTF
TGTGCCAGCGGTAGACACAGCTATGGCTACACCTTC
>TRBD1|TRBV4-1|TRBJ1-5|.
CASSQRPEGQEKRGPQHF
TGCGCCAGCAGCCAGCGACCGGAGGGACAGGAAAAACGAGGGCCCCAGCATTTT
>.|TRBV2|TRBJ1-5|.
CASSAGFGNQPQHF
TGTGCCAGCAGTGCAGGGTTTGGCAATCAGCCCCAGCATTTT
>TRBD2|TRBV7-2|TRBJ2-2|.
CASSSSSGGELFF
TGTGCCAGCAGCTCGTCTAGCGGCGGGGAGCTGTTTTTT
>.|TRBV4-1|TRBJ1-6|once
CASSQDHRSSYNSPLHF
TGCGCCAGCAGCCAAGATCACAGGAGCTCCTATAATTCACCCCTCCACTTT
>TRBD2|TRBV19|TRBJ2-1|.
CASRLAGGAYNEQFF
TGTGCCAGTAGACTAGCGGGGGGGGCGTACAATGAGCAGTTCTTC
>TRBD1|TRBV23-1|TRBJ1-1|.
CAIPRQGKNTEAFF
TGCGCCATCCCTCGACAGGGCAAGAACACTGAAGCTTTCTTT
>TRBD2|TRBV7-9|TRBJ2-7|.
CASANGEGYEQYF
TGTGCCAGCGCCAACGGGGAGGGTTACGAGCAGTACTTC
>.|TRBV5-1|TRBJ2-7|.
CASSLIPGDSYEQYF
TGCGCCAGCAGCTTGATTCCAGGGGATTCCTACGAGCAGTACTTC
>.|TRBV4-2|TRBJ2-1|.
CASSQDPIGSTRWEQFF
TGTGCCAGCAGCCAAGATCCTATCGGTTCCACTAGATGGGAGCAGTTCTTC
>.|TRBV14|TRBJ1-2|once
CASSQSVFNYGYTF
TGTGCCAGCAGCCAATCGGTCTTTAACTATGGCTACACCTTC
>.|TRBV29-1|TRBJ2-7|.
CSVGAGFKPYEQYF
TGCAGCGTTGGGGCGGGGTTTAAGCCCTACGAGCAGTACTTC
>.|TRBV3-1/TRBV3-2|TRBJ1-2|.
CASSNRVRYGYTF
TGTGCCAGCAGCAACAGGGTTAGATATGGCTACACCTTC
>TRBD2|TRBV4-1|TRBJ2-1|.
CASSQAPASGGRNEQFF
TGCGCCAGCAGCCAAGCCCCGGCTAGCGGGGGGCGTAATGAGCAGTTCTTC
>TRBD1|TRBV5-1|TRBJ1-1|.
CASSFVTGVAEAFF
TGCGCCAGCAGCTTCGTGACAGGGGTCGCTGAAGCTTTCTTT
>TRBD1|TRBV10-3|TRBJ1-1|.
CATRGLSVEAFF
TGTGCCACCAGGGGGCTGTCAGTCGAAGCTTTCTTT
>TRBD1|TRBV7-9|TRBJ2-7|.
CASSSAGTGFEQYF
TGTGCCAGCAGCTCCGCCGGGACAGGGTTCGAGCAGTACTTC
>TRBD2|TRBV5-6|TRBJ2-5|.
CASSIPALAGGETQYF
TGTGCCAGCAGCATCCCTGCGCTAGCGGGGGGGGAGACCCAGTACTTC
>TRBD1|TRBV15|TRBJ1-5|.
CATSRDRFGNQPQHF
TGTGCCACCAGCAGGGACAGGTTTGGCAATCAGCCCCAGCATTTT
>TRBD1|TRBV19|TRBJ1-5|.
CATKQGGIGDNQPQHF
TGTGCCACAAAACAGGGGGGCATCGGTGACAATCAGCCCCAGCATTTT
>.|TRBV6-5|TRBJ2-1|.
CASSSRDSYNEQFF
TGTGCCAGCAGTTCCCGGGACTCATACAATGAGCAGTTCTTC
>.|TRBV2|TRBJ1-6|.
CASSVGRTNNSPLHF
TGTGCCAGCAGTGTGGGCAGGACTAATAATTCACCCCTCCACTTT
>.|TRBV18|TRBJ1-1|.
CASSPPLGAGAFF
TGTGCCAGCTCACCACCGTTGGGGGCGGGAGCTTTCTTT
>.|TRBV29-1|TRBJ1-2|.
CSVPPQGLGGYTF
TGCAGCGTTCCGCCTCAGGGGTTAGGTGGCTACACCTTC
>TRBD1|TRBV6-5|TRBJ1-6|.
CASSLDRANSPLHF
TGTGCCAGCAGCCTGGACAGGGCAAATTCACCCCTCCACTTT
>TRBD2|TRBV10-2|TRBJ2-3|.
CASKEGTTTDTQYF
TGCGCCAGCAAGGAGGGGACTACTACAGATACGCAGTATTTT
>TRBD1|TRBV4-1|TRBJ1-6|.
CASSQRTGTFGNSPLHF
TGCGCCAGCAGCCAAAGGACAGGGACCTTTGGTAATTCACCCCTCCACTTT
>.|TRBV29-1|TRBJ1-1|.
CSVDRPEVMDTEAFF
TGCAGCGTTGACAGGCCCGAAGTGATGGACACTGAAGCTTTCTTT
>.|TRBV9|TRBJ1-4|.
CASSVGPSNEKLFF
TGTGCCAGCAGTGTGGGCCCCTCTAATGAAAAACTGTTTTTT
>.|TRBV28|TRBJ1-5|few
CASTHKRGFGNQPQHF
TGTGCCAGCACCCATAAGAGGGGGTTTGGCAATCAGCCCCAGCATTTT
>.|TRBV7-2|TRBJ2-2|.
CASSANTGLAGELFF
TGTGCCAGCAGCGCCAATACAGGGTTGGCCGGGGAGCTGTTTTTT
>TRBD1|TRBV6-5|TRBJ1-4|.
CASTDRVATNEKLFF
TGTGCCAGCACGGACAGGGTAGCAACTAATGAAAAACTGTTTTTT
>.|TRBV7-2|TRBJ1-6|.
CASSFDLTGSGSPLHF
TGTGCCAGCAGCTTCGACCTTACAGGATCGGGTTCACCCCTCCACTTT
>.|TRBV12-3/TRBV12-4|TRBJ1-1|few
CASSLVQNTEAFF
TGTGCCAGCAGTTTAGTTCAGAACACTGAAGCTTTCTTT
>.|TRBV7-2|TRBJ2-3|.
CASSLRSAQGTDTQYF
TGTGCCAGCAGCTTACGATCGGCCCAGGGCACAGATACGCAGTATTTT
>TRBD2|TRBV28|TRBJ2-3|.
CASSLSLGLGTSGGKADTQYF
TGTGCCAGCAGTCTCTCCCTCGGGCTCGGGACTAGCGGGGGGAAAGCAGATACGCAGTATTTT
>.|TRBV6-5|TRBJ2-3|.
CASSRGAGDTQYF
TGTGCCAGCTCTCGGGGGGCCGGGGATACGCAGTATTTT
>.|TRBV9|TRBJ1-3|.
CASSGTRNTIYF
TGTGCCAGCAGCGGCACTCGAAACACCATATATTTT
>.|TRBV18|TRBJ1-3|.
CASSQNRSPGNTIYF
TGTGCCAGCTCACAGAACAGGTCGCCTGGAAACACCATATATTTT
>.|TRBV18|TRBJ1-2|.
CASSPGANYGYTF
TGTGCCAGCTCACCAGGAGCTAACTATGGCTACACCTTC
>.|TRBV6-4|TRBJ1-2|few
CASSEAGRYGYTF
TGTGCCAGCAGTGAGGCAGGGAGGTATGGCTACACCTTC
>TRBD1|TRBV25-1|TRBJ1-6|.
CASSTTGEASPLHF
TGTGCCAGCAGCACAACAGGGGAGGCGTCACCCCTCCACTTT
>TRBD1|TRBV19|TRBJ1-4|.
CASSTSGTGNEKLFF
TGTGCCAGTAGTACCTCCGGGACAGGGAATGAAAAACTGTTTTTT
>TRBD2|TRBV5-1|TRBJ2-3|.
CASSSGEGPSPGITDTQYF
TGCGCCAGCAGCTCCGGGGAGGGTCCCAGTCCGGGGATCACAGATACGCAGTATTTT
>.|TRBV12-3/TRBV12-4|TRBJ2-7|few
CASSHSYEQYF
TGTGCCAGCAGCCACAGCTACGAGCAGTACTTC
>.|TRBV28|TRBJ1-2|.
CASSSMVGQGFYGYTF
TGTGCCAGCAGCTCTATGGTGGGTCAGGGGTTCTATGGCTACACCTTC
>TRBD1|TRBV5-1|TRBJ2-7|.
CASSVADRGPEQYF
TGCGCCAGCAGCGTGGCGGACAGGGGGCCGGAGCAGTACTTC
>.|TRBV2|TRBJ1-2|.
CASSDLGGYYGYTF
TGTGCCAGCAGTGACCTAGGGGGTTACTATGGCTACACCTTC